The 2 T cell receptor beta chains below all came from one sample that was sequenced in a study of T cell clonotyping in hematopoietic cell transplantation (dated by TCRdb to the early 2020s). Library preparation employed the immunoSEQ multiplex PCR assay. Imported from immuneACCESS, the table was reduced by TCRdb to in-frame sequences with V and J called. These copies leave out some clones; in studies compared against another copy, an unresolved V gene accounts for under half, and the cause of the remainder is not known. This sample is represented by 11,000 to 15,000 clones; roughly 60% of them were singletons. Jointly, the top ten make up 7.5% to 10% of the sample. The specimen sequenced was PBMCs. These receptors came from a human donor who either received an allogeneic hematopoietic cell transplant for a myeloid malignancy or was a related donor (not recorded which). Some clones in this sample may be carry-over from other donors' samples.

The rearrangement links TRBV9 to TRBJ2-7, with 9 bases matching TRBD1. The CDR3 is 15 residues long. The junction had 8 bases not matched to a gene; V was cut back by 4 bases and J by 3 bases. CDR1 SGDLS and CDR2 YYNGEE come from the germline V gene. In DNA form, the CDR3 reads TGTGCCAGCAGCCCTTATTCGGGACAGGGCTACGAGCAGTACTTC. Protein sequence: CASSPYSGQGYEQYF.

Only a few counts were recorded for this clone. The chain employs TRBV9 and TRBJ2-5; D is uncertain. V lost 0 bases and J 4 bases, leaving 7 bases between the germline ends. Germline assignment: CDR1 SGDLS and CDR2 YYNGEE. There are 13 residues in the CDR3. CDR3 protein: CASSVVGGETQYF. The CDR3 DNA reads as TGTGCCAGCAGCGTAGTGGGTGGAGAGACCCAGTACTTC.